The TCR beta chain described here comes from a study of blood T cell repertoires in COVID-19. Study-level information: Sites in the United States, Italy and Spain provided acute and convalescent COVID-19 samples.

Under the authors' procedure: Amplified reference gene primers provided the basis for estimating nucleated cell counts. The assay was immunoSEQ multiplex PCR, and TCRdb's table has in-frame clones only and misses some. V and J calls and clone size are as listed in that table; D and trimming were resolved from the DNA. The profile shows 350,000 to 450,000 clones, approximately 93% of them singletons. V was pared by 5 bases and J by 3 bases, with 13 bases between. CDR3 length: 14 amino acids. Germline V gene sequence: CDR1 SGHVS, CDR2 FQNEAQ. This rearrangement joins TRBV7-8 to TRBJ1-1; tentatively, D is TRBD1 (6 bases). The sequence was collected from a woman aged 40 to 49 who had been exposed to COVID-19. What was sequenced was PBMCs or T cells enriched from blood (not recorded which). The CDR3 loop is CASSRGGGHTEAFF. The CDR3 nucleotides read TGTGCCAGCAGCCGAGGGGGGGGGCACACTGAAGCTTTCTTT.